Below, 22 T cell receptor beta chains from the same sample are listed, as sequenced in a study of shared clonotypes between healthy human individuals. Some clones are missing from TCRdb's copy, which holds only in-frame ones; the method was immunoSEQ multiplex PCR. The table includes hundreds of thousands of clones, 73% detected once. The source material was memory CD4+ T cells sorted from blood. Described subset: CD45RA-negative fraction. All receptors come from a woman younger than 45 in good health.

The rearrangement joins TRBV7-3 to TRBJ1-1; D remains ambiguous. The CDR3 consists of 14 residues. With 6 bases removed from V and 6 bases from J, the gap between germline ends came to 17 bases. CDR1 and CDR2 from the germline V gene are SGHTA and FQGTGA. The CDR3 sequence is CASRRKIGQSEAFF. The CDR3, as DNA: TGTGCCAGCAGAAGAAAGATCGGGCAGTCTGAAGCTTTCTTT.

The rearrangement links TRBV27 to TRBJ2-1, with 12 nucleotides matching TRBD2. Germline CDR1 reads MNHEY; CDR2 reads SMNVEV (reference sequence). V lost 5 bases to trimming and J lost 8 bases; unmatched junction nucleotides: 7. The CDR3 contains 15 residues. The CDR3 DNA sequence: TGTGCCAGCAGTGACCTTGGACTAGCGGGATATGAGCAGTTCTTC. The encoded protein is CASSDLGLAGYEQFF.

This rearrangement joins TRBV28 to TRBJ1-1, with no clear D. The CDR3 contains 15 residues. The germline V gene has CDR1 MDHEN and CDR2 SYDVKM. V was pared by 5 bases and J by 5 bases, with 18 bases between. The CDR3 spells CASSPSDVGGTEAFF. CDR3 coding DNA: TGTGCCAGCAGTCCTTCTGACGTAGGTGGAACTGAAGCTTTCTTT.

This clone came up a few times. This rearrangement joins TRBV10-1 to TRBJ1-1, with TRBD1 as a possible D gene (5 bases). This CDR3 is built from 12 residues. V was cut by 2 bases and J by 9 bases, with 10 bases left in between. From germline, CDR1 is WNHNN and CDR2 SYGVQD (reference sequence). The CDR3, as DNA: TGCGCCAGCAGTGAGGCGGGGGAGAAAGCTTTCTTT. Its translation is CASSEAGEKAFF.

V usage is TRBV28 and J usage is TRBJ2-1; TRBD2 matches at 10 bases. V trimming: 5 bases; J trimming: 8 bases; junction bases outside the gene matches: 12. The CDR3 runs to 16 residues. Germline assignment: CDR1 MDHEN and CDR2 SYDVKM. CDR3 in DNA: TGTGCCAGCAGTCCCACGCTAGCGGGAGTGGGGGATGAGCAGTTCTTC. Translating gives CASSPTLAGVGDEQFF.

The V call is TRBV19, the J call TRBJ2-1; the match to TRBD2 covers 13 bases. V shed 5 bases, J shed 3 bases, and the junction held 10 bases outside the gene matches. This CDR3 has 18 amino acids. Germline CDR1 reads LNHDA; CDR2 reads SQIVND (reference sequence). This CDR3 reads CASSEQGGLAGNYNEQFF. The CDR3, as DNA: TGTGCCAGTAGTGAGCAAGGGGGACTAGCGGGAAACTACAATGAGCAGTTCTTC.

This rearrangement joins TRBV11-3 to TRBJ2-5; unclear D gene. Germline CDR1 and CDR2: SGHNT and YENEEA. The CDR3 totals 12 residues. The ends were cut back, 6 bases at V and 5 bases at J, with 10 bases in the middle. The CDR3 sequence: CASSQRAETQYF. The DNA of the CDR3 is TGTGCCAGCAGTCAGCGAGCTGAGACCCAGTACTTC.

The gene calls are TRBV7-9 and TRBJ2-5; TRBD2 agrees at 7 bases. From germline, CDR1 is SEHNR and CDR2 FQNEAQ (reference sequence). This CDR3 comprises 15 residues. Unmatched junction bases numbered 11, after V lost 5 bases and J lost 5 bases. Written as DNA, the CDR3 is TGTGCCAGCAGCATTAGCGGGTACCGCCTGGAGACCCAGTACTTC. Translating gives CASSISGYRLETQYF. Using reference TRBV7-9 and TRBJ2-5 for the parts outside the CDR3, the full variable domain is DTGVSQNPRHKITKRGQNVTFRCDPISEHNRLYWYRQTLGQGPEFLTYFQNEAQLEKSRLLSDRFSAERPKGSFSTLEIQRTEQGDSAMYLCASSISGYRLETQYFGPGTRLLVL.

This clone appeared a few times. The V and J genes are TRBV5-6 and TRBJ2-7; no clear D gene. The germline V gene has CDR1 SGHDT and CDR2 YYEEEE. The CDR3 is 12 amino acids. V shed 2 bases and J shed 6 bases, with 9 bases lying between them. The CDR3 protein is CASSFDRLEQYF. CDR3 coding DNA: TGTGCCAGCAGCTTCGACCGGCTCGAGCAGTACTTC.

There are a few counts of this clone. The chain employs TRBV28 and TRBJ2-6; 10 bases are a match to TRBD1. The germline V gene has CDR1 MDHEN and CDR2 SYDVKM. This CDR3 has 15 amino acids. V gave up 6 bases and J gave up 2 bases; unmatched junction bases: 1. Written as DNA, the CDR3 is TGTGCCAGCAGGACAGGGGGCACTGGGGCCAACGTCCTGACTTTC. This codes for CASRTGGTGANVLTF.

A single count supports this clone. V usage is TRBV28 and J usage is TRBJ1-1; D is perhaps TRBD1 (6 bases). The germline V gene encodes CDR1 MDHEN and CDR2 SYDVKM. The CDR3 spans 14 residues. The germline V and J ends were trimmed by 6 bases and 3 bases, with 14 bases remaining between them. The CDR3, as DNA: TGTGCCAGCAGGGGGGCGGGTCATCACACTGAAGCTTTCTTT. Its protein is CASRGAGHHTEAFF.

This clone has just one count. The chain recombines TRBV30 with TRBJ1-5; no firm D call. The CDR3 loop spans 14 amino acids. The germline V and J ends were trimmed by 0 bases and 2 bases, with 8 bases remaining between them. Germline V CDR1 and CDR2: GTSNPN, SVGIG (reference sequence). CDR3 DNA: TGTGCCTGGAGTGTAATCTGGGGCAATCAGCCCCAGCATTTT. This codes for CAWSVIWGNQPQHF. Filled out from reference TRBV30 and TRBJ1-5, the complete variable domain reads SQTIHQWPATLVQPVGSPLSLECTVEGTSNPNLYWYRQAAGRGLQLLFYSVGIGQISSEVPQNLSASRPQDRQFILSSKKLLLSDSGFYLCAWSVIWGNQPQHFGDGTRLSIL.

The chain combines TRBV6-1 with TRBJ1-4; 9 nucleotides match TRBD1. The CDR3 is 13 residues long. After removal of 10 bases from V and 7 bases from J, the junction contained 7 bases not matched to a gene. CDR1 is MNHNS and CDR2 is SASEGT in the germline V gene. The CDR3 loop reads CATLGDRAEKLFF. The CDR3 DNA sequence: TGTGCCACCTTAGGGGACAGGGCTGAAAAACTGTTTTTT.

A few counts support this clone. One end of the junction fails to match germline, which may point to a read error. Additional DNA sequences in this sample encode the identical CDR3. The chain is built from TRBV5-1 and TRBJ2-1; D is undetermined. CDR1 is SGHRS, CDR2 YFSETQ, per germline. The CDR3 is made up of 14 amino acids. DNA of the CDR3: TGCGCCAGCAGCTTAGGTACCTCCGACAATGAGCAGTTCTTC. Protein: CASSLGTSDNEQFF. Using reference TRBV5-1 and TRBJ2-1 for the parts outside the CDR3, the full variable domain is KAGVTQTPRYLIKTRGQQVTLSCSPISGHRSVSWYQQTPGQGLQFLFEYFSETQRNKGNFPGRFSGRQFSNSRSEMNVSTLELGDSALYLCASSLGTSDNEQFFGPGTRLTVL.

The chain carries TRBV2 and TRBJ1-2; D call uncertain. Germline V gives CDR1 SNHLY, CDR2 FYNNEI. This CDR3 region has 14 residues. Trimming stripped 6 bases from V and 0 bases from J, with 11 bases between. CDR3: CASRGRLTNYGYTF. The DNA for the CDR3 is TGTGCCAGCAGAGGACGGCTGACTAACTATGGCTACACCTTC.

V gene TRBV6-5 combines with J gene TRBJ2-3; D is unresolved. Germline lookup yields CDR1 MNHEY and CDR2 SVGAGI. This CDR3 spans 14 amino acids. The V end lost 7 bases, the J end lost 1 base, and 12 bases lay between the germline ends. The DNA of the CDR3 is TGTGCCAGCACCGACCTTTTGGGCACAGATACGCAGTATTTT. It yields the protein CASTDLLGTDTQYF.

The chain employs TRBV15 and TRBJ2-1; D is unresolved. Germline V CDR1 and CDR2: LNHNV, YYDKDF (reference sequence). CDR3 size: 15 residues. Trimming removed 1 base from V and 1 base from J, with 8 bases in between. CDR3 DNA sequence: TGTGCCACCAGCAGAGCTCAAAATTCCTACAATGAGCAGTTCTTC. Residues: CATSRAQNSYNEQFF.

This clone has more than one count but fewer than ten. V is TRBV28 and J is TRBJ1-4; TRBD1 aligns across 8 bases. Germline V gene lookup returns CDR1 MDHEN and CDR2 SYDVKM. There are 14 residues in the CDR3. V gave up 3 bases and J gave up 8 bases; unmatched junction bases: 5. This CDR3 is CASSFTGGREKLFF. The CDR3 DNA is TGTGCCAGCAGTTTCACAGGGGGACGGGAAAAACTGTTTTTT. Complete variable domain (other parts from reference TRBV28 and TRBJ1-4): DVKVTQSSRYLVKRTGEKVFLECVQDMDHENMFWYRQDPGLGLRLIYFSYDVKMKEKGDIPEGYSVSREKKERFSLILESASTNQTSMYLCASSFTGGREKLFFGSGTQLSVL.

Here the CDR3 reads CASSPGSGYNEQFF. CDR3 nucleotide sequence: TGCGCCAGCAGCCCCGGGTCCGGATACAATGAGCAGTTCTTC. The rearrangement links TRBV5-1 to TRBJ2-1, with D unclear. The CDR3 runs 14 residues. V was pared by 4 bases and J by 4 bases, with 12 bases between. From germline, CDR1 is SGHRS and CDR2 YFSETQ.

Here the CDR3 DNA reads TGTGCCATCAGTGAATATTCGGTCCCCGAGCAGTACTTC. This codes for CAISEYSVPEQYF. The chain employs TRBV10-3 and TRBJ2-7; D remains ambiguous. This CDR3 comprises 13 residues. The V and J ends lost 3 bases and 6 bases respectively, with 12 bases between them. CDR1 is ENHRY and CDR2 is SYGVKD in the germline V gene.

The rearrangement links TRBV19 to TRBJ1-2, with TRBD1 matching over 10 bases. This CDR3 comprises 16 residues. Germline V gene lookup returns CDR1 LNHDA and CDR2 SQIVND (reference sequence). V dropped 2 bases and J dropped 2; count of bases not matched to a gene: 5. The CDR3 is CASSILGTGVNYGYTF. The CDR3 DNA is TGTGCCAGTAGTATACTTGGGACAGGGGTGAACTATGGCTACACCTTC. The full variable domain, in which reference TRBV19 and TRBJ1-2 provide the parts outside the CDR3, is DGGITQSPKYLFRKEGQNVTLSCEQNLNHDAMYWYRQDPGQGLRLIYYSQIVNDFQKGDIAEGYSVSREKKESFPLTVTSAQKNPTAFYLCASSILGTGVNYGYTFGSGTRLTVV.

This clone was seen a few times. This sequence joins TRBV6-6 and TRBJ1-2, with D possibly TRBD1 on 5 matching bases. CDR3 length: 12 amino acids. Germline CDR1 MNHNY, CDR2 SVGAGI (reference sequence). Trimming pared 6 bases from V and 8 bases from J, leaving 13 bases between. The CDR3 nucleotides are TGTGCCAGCAGACGCGACAGAAGCGGCTACACCTTC. Its translation: CASRRDRSGYTF.